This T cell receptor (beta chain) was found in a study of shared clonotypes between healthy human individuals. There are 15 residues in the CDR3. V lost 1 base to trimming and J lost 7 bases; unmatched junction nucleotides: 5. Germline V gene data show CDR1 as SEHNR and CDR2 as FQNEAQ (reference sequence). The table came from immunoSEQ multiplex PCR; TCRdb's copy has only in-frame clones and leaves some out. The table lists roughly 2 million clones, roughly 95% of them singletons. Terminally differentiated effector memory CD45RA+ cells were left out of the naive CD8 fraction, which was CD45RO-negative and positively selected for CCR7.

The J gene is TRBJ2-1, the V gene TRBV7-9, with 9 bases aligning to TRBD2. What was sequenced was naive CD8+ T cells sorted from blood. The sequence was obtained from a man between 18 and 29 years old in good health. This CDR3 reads CASSLEIAGVNEQFF. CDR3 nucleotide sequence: TGTGCCAGCAGCTTAGAAATAGCGGGAGTAAATGAGCAGTTCTTC.